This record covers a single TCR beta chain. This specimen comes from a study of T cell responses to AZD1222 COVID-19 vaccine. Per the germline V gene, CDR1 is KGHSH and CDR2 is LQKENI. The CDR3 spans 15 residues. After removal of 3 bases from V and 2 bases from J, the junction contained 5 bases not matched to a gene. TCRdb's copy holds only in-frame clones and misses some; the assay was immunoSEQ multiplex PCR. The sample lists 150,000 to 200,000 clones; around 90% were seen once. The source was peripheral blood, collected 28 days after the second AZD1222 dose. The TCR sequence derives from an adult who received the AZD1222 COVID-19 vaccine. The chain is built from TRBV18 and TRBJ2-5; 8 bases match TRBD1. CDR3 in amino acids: CASSPSRTGQETQYF. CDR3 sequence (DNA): TGTGCCAGCTCACCTTCCAGGACAGGGCAAGAGACCCAGTACTTC.